The entry below gives a single TCR beta chain sequence along with its context. Its antigen remains unidentified. The data were taken from a study of T-cell memory formation after mild COVID-19. Study-level background: Across donors, TCR clusters were largely donor specific. Findings and limits, study-wide: Day 15 to 85 contractors were CD4/CD8 balanced; later expanders leaned CD4+.

CDR3 length equals 15 residues. Germline CDR1 SGHVS, CDR2 FQNEAQ. After removal of 6 bases from V and 8 bases from J, the junction contained 12 bases not matched to a gene. TCRdb redid the calling of the 5' RACE reads with MiXCR, one entry per CDR3 protein. The table lists tens of thousands of distinct CDR3 sequences, 12% of them singletons. Material: PBMCs or a T cell subset sorted from them (not recorded which). The TCR comes from a man between 18 and 29 years old who had mild COVID-19 (a few samples of this study predate the infection). Cell type and time point are not known. This rearrangement joins TRBV7-8 to TRBJ2-1; 8 nucleotides match TRBD1. Here the CDR3 reads CASRPARTGYHEQFF. The CDR3 nucleotides are TGTGCCAGCAGACCCGCCCGGACAGGGTATCATGAGCAGTTCTTC.